This T cell receptor (beta chain) was retrieved from a study of memory CD4+ T cells and cytomegalovirus serostatus (dated by TCRdb to about 2019). About the full investigation: A total of around 35 healthy Belgian adults, of whom 9 were CMV seropositive and about 24 were CMV seronegative, were included in the cohort. The study sequenced CD4+ memory TCRbeta repertoires of a Belgian cohort with known cytomegalovirus serostatus to replicate a published TCR-based CMV serostatus classifier. Study-level results and caveats: The original-framework classifier achieved a median bootstrapped AUC of 0.95 with a 95% CI of 0.76-1.00 on the Belgian cohort. Among the 150 to 200 previously reported CMV-associated TCRbeta sequences, 67 showed up in the CD4+ memory repertoires, with each one found in between one and five individuals. The results were read as suggesting that the CMV-associated TCR signature is, for the most part, present in the CD4+ memory repertoire. For CMV serostatus prediction, a median bootstrapped AUC of 0.95 was reached with the original framework, and a median bootstrapped AUC of roughly 0.89 was reached with a US-trained random forest. Unlike the original study, which covered naive and memory CD4+ and CD8+ populations, the Belgian study sequenced only CD4+CD45RO+ memory cells.

The CDR3 spans 15 residues, from the cysteine through the phenylalanine. Here the CDR3 DNA is all that survives: 45 bases in frame from base 1. The trim is 0 bases for V and 0 bases for J, with a gap of 9 bases between the germline ends. Per the germline V gene (reference sequence), LNHDA is the CDR1 and SQIVND is the CDR2. Comments on this clone: Its cognate antigen has yet to be identified. No much larger clone is present one base from it, and per-base qualities are unavailable.

Single viable CD3+CD4+CD8-CD45RO+ cells were sorted as memory CD4+ T cells on a FACSAria II. CMV serostatus was assessed using a Roche Elecsys assay, by which serum IgG against CMV pp150, pp28, p38 and p52 was detected. After the samples were thawed, total CD4+ T cells were enriched through positive selection using CD4 magnetic microbeads. The samples came from a different study that was designed specifically to examine the CD4+ T cell memory repertoire. Following standard operating procedures, peripheral blood mononuclear cells were isolated and cryopreserved, while serum was kept at -80 degrees C. The staining relied on CD3-PerCP (BW264/56), CD4-APC (RPA-T4), CD45RO-PE (UCHT1) and CD8-Pacific Orange (3B5) antibodies, and Sytox blue was used to exclude non-viable cells. The Quick-DNA Microprep Kit was used to extract genomic DNA from the sorted cells. Amplification of TCRbeta DNA was done with the immunoSEQ hsTCRbeta kit, following the protocol from the manufacturer. An Illumina MiSeq instrument was used to sequence the TCRbeta libraries. Processing in the source paper ran as follows. Removing out-of-frame sequences left 2,204,828 distinct TCRbeta sequences, an average of about 70,000 per individual. Two values were used to score each individual: the count of about 160 previously reported CMV-associated TCRbeta sequences and the total count of productive distinct TCRbeta sequences. A beta-binomial model was reimplemented in Python, and random forests from scikit-learn, run with default parameters, were trained on data from the US cohort. On the Belgian cohort, classifier performance was reported as the median AUC, along with percentile confidence intervals, across 10,000 bootstrap iterations. Entries here come from immuneACCESS through TCRdb and include only in-frame sequences with V and J called. Some clones fail to appear in such tables; in the studies checked, an unresolved V gene covers under half of the shortfall, and the cause of the remainder is unknown. From that table come the V and J calls and clone size; the DNA was used to work out D and trimming. The sample data list tens of thousands of clones, and about 80% of these were observed just once. The ten largest clones represent around 4.3% of the sample.

The rearranged segments are TRBV19 and TRBJ2-7, with the D segment identity uncertain. The TCR comes from an adult in good health and CMV-seropositive. Material for sequencing was memory CD4+ T cells from blood. The CDR3 region has the sequence CASSIDLSSSYEQYF. The DNA sequence follows: TGTGCCAGTAGTATAGACCTTTCAAGCTCCTACGAGCAGTACTTC.